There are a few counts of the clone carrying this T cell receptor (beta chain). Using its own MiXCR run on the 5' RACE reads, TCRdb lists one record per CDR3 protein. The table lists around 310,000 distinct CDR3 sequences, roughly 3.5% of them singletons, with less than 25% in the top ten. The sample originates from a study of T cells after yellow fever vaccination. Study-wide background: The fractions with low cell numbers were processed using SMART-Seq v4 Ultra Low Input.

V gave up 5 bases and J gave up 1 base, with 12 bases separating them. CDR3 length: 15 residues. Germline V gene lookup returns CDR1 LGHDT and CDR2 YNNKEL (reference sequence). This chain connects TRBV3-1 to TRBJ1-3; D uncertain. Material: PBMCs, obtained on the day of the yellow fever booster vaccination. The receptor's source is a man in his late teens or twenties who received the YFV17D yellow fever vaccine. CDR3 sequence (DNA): TGTGCCAGCAGCTTCACCTACGGTTCTGGAAACACCATATATTTT. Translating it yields CASSFTYGSGNTIYF.